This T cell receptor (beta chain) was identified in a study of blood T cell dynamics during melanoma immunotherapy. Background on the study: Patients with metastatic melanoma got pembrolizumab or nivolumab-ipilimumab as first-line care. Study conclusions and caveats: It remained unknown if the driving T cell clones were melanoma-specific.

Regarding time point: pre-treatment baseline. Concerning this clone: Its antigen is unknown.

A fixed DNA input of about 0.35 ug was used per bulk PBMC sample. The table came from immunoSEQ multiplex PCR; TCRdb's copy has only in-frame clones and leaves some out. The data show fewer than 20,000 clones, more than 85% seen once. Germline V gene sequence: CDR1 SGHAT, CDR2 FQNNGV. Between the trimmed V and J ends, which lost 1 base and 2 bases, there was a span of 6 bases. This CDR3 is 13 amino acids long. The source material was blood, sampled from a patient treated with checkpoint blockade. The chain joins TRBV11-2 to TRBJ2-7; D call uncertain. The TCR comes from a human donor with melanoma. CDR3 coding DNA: TGTGCCAGCAGCTTAGTCCAAGCCTACGAGCAGTACTTC. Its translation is CASSLVQAYEQYF.